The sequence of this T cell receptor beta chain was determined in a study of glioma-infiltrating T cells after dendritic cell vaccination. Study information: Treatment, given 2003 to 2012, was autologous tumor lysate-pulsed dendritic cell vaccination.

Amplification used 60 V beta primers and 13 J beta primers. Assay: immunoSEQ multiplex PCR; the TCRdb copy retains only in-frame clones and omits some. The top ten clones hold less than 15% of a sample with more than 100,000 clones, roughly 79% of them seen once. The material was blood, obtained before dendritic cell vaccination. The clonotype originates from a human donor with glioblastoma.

The CDR3, as DNA: TGTGCCAGCAGGCTAGCGGGGGACACAGATACGCAGTATTTT. Translation: CASRLAGDTDTQYF. This chain joins TRBV5-4 and TRBJ2-3; 10 nucleotides align to TRBD2. Germline trimming cut 5 bases from V and 2 bases from J; bases unmatched to any gene: 2. The CDR3 spans 14 residues. Germline values: CDR1 SGHNT, CDR2 YYREEE (reference sequence).